A single sample is the source of the 22 T cell receptor beta chains below, sequenced in a study of blood T cell repertoires in COVID-19 (dated by TCRdb to the early 2020s). The library relied on the immunoSEQ multiplex PCR assay. The source is immuneACCESS, and TCRdb retained only in-frame sequences with V and J called. Part of the clones is not carried over; for the studies checked, unresolved V genes explain less than half of this, and the remainder is unexplained. The sample table records around 250,000 clones; 80% to 85% of these occur just once. The ten largest clones take up 3.4% of the sample. Sequencing was performed on PBMCs or T cells enriched from blood (not recorded which). The receptors here all came from a man between 45 and 60 years old who had recovered from COVID-19.

The chain employs TRBV4-1 and TRBJ2-5, with 9 bases that match TRBD1. This CDR3 is built from 20 residues. The V segment lost 5 bases and the J segment 0 bases; nucleotides outside the gene matches: 19. Germline loops: CDR1 MGHRA, CDR2 YSYEKL. The CDR3 here is CASSKNPPWDRDLNQETQYF. The CDR3, as DNA: TGCGCCAGCAGCAAAAATCCGCCTTGGGACAGGGACCTCAACCAAGAGACCCAGTACTTC.

The CDR3 nucleotides read TGTGCCAGCAGCTGGAGGGACAGGACCTACGAGCAGTACTTC. Its translation: CASSWRDRTYEQYF. The rearrangement joins TRBV5-4 to TRBJ2-7; 8 nucleotides match TRBD1. The V and J ends lost 3 bases and 2 bases, in that order; junction bases with no gene match: 4. Per germline, CDR1 SGHNT and CDR2 YYREEE (reference sequence). The CDR3 is 14 amino acids.

The chain's CDR3 is CATSAGPGLAGENEQFF. CDR3 coding DNA: TGTGCCACCAGCGCCGGACCCGGACTAGCGGGAGAGAATGAGCAGTTCTTC. The chain has TRBV15 and TRBJ2-1; TRBD2 agrees at 13 bases. Germline-derived CDR1 and CDR2 are LNHNV and YYDKDF (reference sequence). V was pared by 5 bases and J by 7 bases, with 11 bases of the junction left unmatched. The length of the CDR3 is 17 residues.

The V call is TRBV14, the J call TRBJ2-7; 12 bases line up with TRBD2. This CDR3 comprises 15 residues. Per germline, CDR1 SGHDN and CDR2 FVKESK. Unmatched junction bases numbered 8, after V lost 4 bases and J lost 7 bases. The CDR3 sequence: CASSRLAGVDWEQYF. The CDR3 nucleotides are TGTGCCAGCAGCCGACTAGCGGGAGTTGATTGGGAGCAGTACTTC.

The chain carries TRBV28 and TRBJ1-6; TRBD1 agrees at 9 bases. Germline CDR1 and CDR2: MDHEN and SYDVKM. The CDR3 runs to 15 residues. V gave up 6 bases and J gave up 7 bases; unmatched junction bases: 7. The CDR3 DNA sequence: TGTGCCAGCAGCCCGGACAGGGGCGTGAATTCACCCCTCCACTTT. It encodes CASSPDRGVNSPLHF.

This rearrangement joins TRBV4-2 to TRBJ2-7; 8 nucleotides match TRBD2. J was trimmed by 4 bases and V by 6 bases; bases with no gene match: 14. Germline V CDR1 and CDR2: LGHNA, YNFKEQ. This CDR3 is 16 amino acids long. Written as DNA, the CDR3 is TGTGCCAGCAGTCGTCCGGGACTAGAATCGAGATACGAGCAGTACTTC. Residues: CASSRPGLESRYEQYF.

This chain links TRBV10-3 with TRBJ1-2, with D perhaps TRBD1 (5 bases). CDR3 length: 12 amino acids. V dropped 6 bases and J dropped 2 bases, with 7 bases sitting between them. Germline V CDR1 and CDR2: ENHRY, SYGVKD. CDR3 in DNA: TGTGCCATCAGCCGACAGAACTATGGCTACACCTTC. This encodes CAISRQNYGYTF.

The rearrangement links TRBV18 to TRBJ2-6, with TRBD2 identical over 7 bases. The CDR3 length is 17 residues. Germline V gene sequence: CDR1 KGHSH, CDR2 LQKENI. V trimming: 2 bases; J trimming: 3 bases; junction bases outside the gene matches: 7. The CDR3 spells CASSPVTSLLGANVLTF. The DNA of the CDR3 is TGTGCCAGCTCACCAGTGACTAGCTTGCTTGGGGCCAACGTCCTGACTTTC. The whole variable domain, filled in from reference TRBV18 and TRBJ2-6, reads NAGVMQNPRHLVRRRGQEARLRCSPMKGHSHVYWYRQLPEEGLKFMVYLQKENIIDESGMPKERFSAEFPKEGPSILRIQQVVRGDSAAYFCASSPVTSLLGANVLTFGAGSRLTVL.

The chain has TRBV7-9 and TRBJ1-6, with D perhaps TRBD1 (6 bases). This CDR3 spans 16 amino acids. Trimming shortened V by 6 bases and J by 7 bases, and 19 bases separated the two germline ends. Germline V lookup: CDR1 SEHNR, CDR2 FQNEAQ (reference sequence). CDR3 sequence (DNA): TGTGCCAGCAGGGGGACGGGGGGCGCGGGAAATTCACCCCTCCACTTT. Its translation is CASRGTGGAGNSPLHF.

The chain joins TRBV12-5 to TRBJ2-3; D is unclear. The CDR3 is made up of 14 amino acids. Germline V gives CDR1 LGHNT, CDR2 FRNRAP. V dropped 2 bases and J dropped 2 bases, with 8 bases sitting between them. CDR3 amino acids: CASGLFLDTDTQYF. For the CDR3, the DNA is TGTGCTAGTGGTTTGTTCCTAGACACAGATACGCAGTATTTT.

The chain employs TRBV28 and TRBJ2-7; possibly TRBD2 for D (6 bases). The CDR3 extends over 18 amino acids. The germline V gene has CDR1 MDHEN and CDR2 SYDVKM. Trimming shortened V by 3 bases and J by 3 bases, and 24 bases separated the two germline ends. The CDR3 loop is CASSLSSRWDSGDYEQYF. CDR3 DNA sequence: TGTGCCAGCAGTTTGTCCTCCCGGTGGGACTCAGGAGACTACGAGCAGTACTTC.

This chain links TRBV19 with TRBJ1-6; 9 bases map to TRBD1. This CDR3 spans 15 amino acids. Per the germline V gene, CDR1 is LNHDA and CDR2 is SQIVND (reference sequence). With V trimmed by 5 bases and J by 9 bases, 8 bases remained unmatched. The CDR3 spells CASSPHRGQGSPLHF. The CDR3 DNA follows: TGTGCCAGTAGTCCACACAGGGGGCAAGGTTCACCCCTCCACTTT.

The chain joins TRBV7-2 to TRBJ2-3; 9 bases align to TRBD2. Germline CDR1 is SGHTA and CDR2 is FQGNSA. This CDR3 spans 15 amino acids. V lost 0 bases to trimming and J lost 6 bases; unmatched junction nucleotides: 4. CDR3 protein: CASSLASGSWDTQYF. CDR3 DNA: TGTGCCAGCAGCTTAGCTAGCGGGAGTTGGGATACGCAGTATTTT.

The chain has TRBV5-6 and TRBJ1-6; no firm D call. This CDR3 region has 16 residues. V lost 1 base and J lost 2, with 10 bases in between. Germline values: CDR1 SGHDT, CDR2 YYEEEE. CDR3 DNA sequence: TGTGCCAGCAGCTTGAGTCTAGGAGCCTATAATTCACCCCTCCACTTT. This sequence encodes CASSLSLGAYNSPLHF. Based on the CDR3 plus reference TRBV5-6 and TRBJ1-6, the full variable domain is DAGVTQSPTHLIKTRGQQVTLRCSPKSGHDTVSWYQQALGQGPQFIFQYYEEEERQRGNFPDRFSGHQFPNYSSELNVNALLLGDSALYLCASSLSLGAYNSPLHFGNGTRLTVT.

The V gene is TRBV11-3, the J gene TRBJ2-5, with a tentative D call TRBD1 (6 bases). Germline CDR1 reads SGHNT; CDR2 reads YENEEA. CDR3 length: 14 amino acids. Trimming left V 1 base short and J 1 base short, with 7 bases between. The CDR3 is CASSLGGLQETQYF. DNA of the CDR3: TGTGCCAGCAGCTTAGGGGGGCTCCAAGAGACCCAGTACTTC.

This clone was found once. The chain uses TRBV29-1 and TRBJ2-1; D not certain. Trimming removed 5 bases from V and 1 base from J, with 3 bases in between. Looked up from germline, CDR1 is SQVTM and CDR2 is ANQGSEA. The CDR3 is 11 amino acids. The CDR3 sequence is CSVQSYNEQFF. The CDR3 DNA follows: TGCAGCGTTCAGTCCTACAATGAGCAGTTCTTC.

The rearrangement links TRBV3-1 (or the pseudogene TRBV3-2) to TRBJ2-2; 7 bases map to TRBD2. In germline, CDR1 is LGHDT, CDR2 YNNKEL (reference sequence). J gave up 5 bases and V 3 bases, and 9 bases lay outside the gene matches. This CDR3 contains 16 residues. CDR3 sequence reads: CASSHPERGWTGELFF. CDR3 DNA sequence: TGTGCCAGCAGCCACCCGGAGCGGGGTTGGACCGGGGAGCTGTTTTTT.

This chain joins TRBV11-1 and TRBJ2-5; 14 bases agree with TRBD2. Germline values: CDR1 SGHAT, CDR2 FQDESV (reference sequence). V was pared by 5 bases and J by 5 bases, with 7 bases of the junction left unmatched. The length of the CDR3 is 16 residues. The CDR3, as DNA: TGTGCCAGCAGCCCCGGACTAGCGGGAGGAGCGGAGACCCAGTACTTC. This encodes CASSPGLAGGAETQYF.

This chain uses TRBV4-1 with TRBJ2-5; 9 nucleotides line up with TRBD1. The CDR3 runs to 16 residues. Looked up from germline, CDR1 is MGHRA and CDR2 is YSYEKL. The trim removed 1 base at V and 5 bases at J, leaving 8 bases unmatched. The CDR3 DNA follows: TGCGCCAGCAGCCAAGGGGGACAGGGTGGTGGGGAGACCCAGTACTTC. Protein sequence: CASSQGGQGGGETQYF.

This sequence joins TRBV11-3 and TRBJ1-4; tentatively, D is TRBD1 (5 bases). Trimming removed 4 bases at V and 0 bases at J, with 15 bases between. The CDR3 sequence is 17 residues long. Per the germline V gene, CDR1 is SGHNT and CDR2 is YENEEA. CDR3 bases: TGTGCCAGCAGCTCAAAACAGGAAAGAGCAACTAATGAAAAACTGTTTTTT. Its protein product is CASSSKQERATNEKLFF.

This chain connects TRBV7-3 to TRBJ2-7; 9 nucleotides agree with TRBD1. Trimming cost V 4 bases and J 3 bases; bases outside gene matches: 7. Per the germline V gene, CDR1 is SGHTA and CDR2 is FQGTGA. The CDR3 contains 15 residues. The CDR3 is CASSWSGTGNYEQYF. In nucleotides, the CDR3 is TGTGCCAGCAGCTGGTCTGGGACAGGGAACTACGAGCAGTACTTC. The full variable domain, its missing parts supplied by reference TRBV7-3 and TRBJ2-7, is GAGVSQTPSNKVTEKGKYVELRCDPISGHTALYWYRQSLGQGPEFLIYFQGTGAADDSGLPNDRFFAVRPEGSVSTLKIQRTERGDSAVYLCASSWSGTGNYEQYFGPGTRLTVT.

V and J are TRBV6-2 or TRBV6-3 and TRBJ2-7; 10 bases are shared with TRBD2. This CDR3 comprises 14 residues. With V trimmed by 4 bases and J by 2 bases, 2 bases remained unmatched. CDR1 is MNHEY, CDR2 SVGEGT, per germline. The CDR3 region has the DNA TGTGCCAGCAGTTGGACTAGCGGTACCTACGAGCAGTACTTC. Protein: CASSWTSGTYEQYF.